Below, 21 T cell receptor beta chains from the same sample are listed, as sequenced in a study of blood T cell repertoires in COVID-19. TCRdb's table, derived via immunoSEQ multiplex PCR, lists solely in-frame clones and lacks some. The sample contains approximately 80,000 clones, less than 95% of which appear only once. The sample comprised peripheral blood. Receptor source: a woman between 50 and 59 years old in a cohort sampled during active COVID-19.

DNA for the CDR3: TGCGCCAGCAGCTTGGATCGGCCGGGGGCAGATACGCAGTATTTT. This codes for CASSLDRPGADTQYF. The chain uses TRBV5-1 and TRBJ2-3, with D possibly being TRBD2 (6 bases). CDR3 length: 15 amino acids. Germline V gene data show CDR1 as SGHRS and CDR2 as YFSETQ. V was clipped by 0 bases and J by 4 bases, with 12 bases between them.

The V gene is TRBV3-1 (or the pseudogene TRBV3-2), the J gene TRBJ2-7; D call uncertain. Germline CDR1 is LGHDT and CDR2 is YNNKEL (reference sequence). The CDR3 contains 14 residues. V was pared by 0 bases and J by 0 bases, with 6 bases between. The CDR3 DNA sequence: TGTGCCAGCAGCCAAGAACTGAGCTCCTACGAGCAGTACTTC. It encodes CASSQELSSYEQYF.

The chain couples TRBV5-1 to TRBJ2-7, with 9 nucleotides matching TRBD1. This CDR3 spans 15 amino acids. The germline V gene has CDR1 SGHRS and CDR2 YFSETQ. With V trimmed by 4 bases and J by 6 bases, 11 bases remained unmatched. The CDR3 region is CASSRWTGEKGEQYF. The CDR3, as DNA: TGCGCCAGCAGCCGCTGGACAGGGGAGAAAGGCGAGCAGTACTTC.

This clone was seen only once. The chain carries TRBV27 and TRBJ2-7; 8 positions agree with TRBD1. J lost 3 bases, V lost 4 bases, and 2 bases had no gene match. Germline V gene lookup returns CDR1 MNHEY and CDR2 SMNVEV (reference sequence). This CDR3 region has 13 residues. The CDR3 DNA reads TGTGCCAGCAGTTCGGGACAGGACTACGAGCAGTACTTC. Residues: CASSSGQDYEQYF.

The chain has TRBV30 and TRBJ2-5, with D possibly being TRBD1 (5 bases). V lost 0 bases and J lost 5, with 13 bases in between. This CDR3 region has 14 residues. CDR1 GTSNPN and CDR2 SVGIG come from the germline V gene (reference sequence). The CDR3 reads CAWSVGPKGETQYF. Here the CDR3 DNA reads TGTGCCTGGAGTGTTGGGCCCAAGGGGGAGACCCAGTACTTC.

This chain joins TRBV6-6 and TRBJ1-1; D remains ambiguous. CDR3 length: 13 amino acids. V was pared by 2 bases and J by 1 base, with 5 bases between. Germline values: CDR1 MNHNY, CDR2 SVGAGI (reference sequence). CDR3 nucleotide sequence: TGTGCCAGCAGTTACCCAGGGAACACTGAAGCTTTCTTT. It is translated as CASSYPGNTEAFF.

The chain joins TRBV27 to TRBJ1-6; TRBD1 might be the D (5 bases). V was clipped by 6 bases and J by 7 bases, with 19 bases between them. Germline CDR1 reads MNHEY; CDR2 reads SMNVEV (reference sequence). The CDR3 runs 16 residues. For the CDR3, the DNA is TGTGCCAGCAGGGAAGGGGCCAGGCCCTCCAATTCACCCCTCCACTTT. Amino acids: CASREGARPSNSPLHF.

The CDR3 region is CASSPGGADTYEQYF. The DNA of the CDR3 is TGTGCCAGCAGCCCGGGGGGGGCCGACACCTACGAGCAGTACTTC. The gene calls are TRBV5-4 and TRBJ2-7; 8 nucleotides line up with TRBD2. V shed 4 bases and J 2 bases; nucleotides not matched to a gene: 8. This CDR3 has 15 residues. In germline, CDR1 is SGHNT, CDR2 YYREEE (reference sequence).

This chain links TRBV7-2 with TRBJ2-4, with D possibly matching TRBD2 (5 bases). Trimming took 5 bases from V and 0 from J, leaving 11 bases between them. From germline, CDR1 is SGHTA and CDR2 FQGNSA. CDR3 size: 15 residues. CDR3 in amino acids: CASSPPGVAKNIQYF. The CDR3 DNA follows: TGTGCCAGCAGCCCCCCCGGGGTAGCCAAAAACATTCAGTACTTC.

The rearrangement joins TRBV11-2 to TRBJ2-5, with D unclear. This CDR3 has 14 amino acids. The V and J ends lost 2 bases and 1 base respectively, with 8 bases between them. Germline V gene sequence: CDR1 SGHAT, CDR2 FQNNGV. The CDR3 reads CASSLITTQETQYF. The CDR3 DNA is TGTGCCAGCAGCTTAATAACTACCCAAGAGACCCAGTACTTC.

The chain has TRBV4-2 and TRBJ2-1; 8 bases agree with TRBD2. CDR3 length: 14 amino acids. Looked up from germline, CDR1 is LGHNA and CDR2 is YNFKEQ. V gave up 1 base and J gave up 6 bases; unmatched junction bases: 2. CDR3 in DNA: TGTGCCAGCAGCCAAGCCGGGAGGGCCAATGAGCAGTTCTTC. It codes for CASSQAGRANEQFF.

This chain links TRBV28 with TRBJ1-5; the match to TRBD1 covers 7 bases. The CDR3 length is 15 residues. V was clipped by 7 bases and J by 9 bases; unmatched bases: 15. Germline CDR1 and CDR2: MDHEN and SYDVKM. The CDR3: CASTLVQGGFGPQHF. The DNA of the CDR3 is TGTGCCAGCACCTTGGTCCAGGGGGGATTCGGGCCCCAGCATTTT.

The chain uses TRBV18 and TRBJ2-1, with 7 bases identical to TRBD2. V lost 5 bases, J lost 4 bases, and 5 bases stayed unmatched. This CDR3 contains 14 residues. Germline V gene sequence: CDR1 KGHSH, CDR2 LQKENI. The CDR3 DNA sequence: TGTGCCAGCTCATCCAGCGGGACTTACAATGAGCAGTTCTTC. This sequence encodes CASSSSGTYNEQFF.

This clone was detected once. V gene TRBV3-1 (or the pseudogene TRBV3-2) combines with J gene TRBJ2-6; D uncertain. CDR3 length: 17 amino acids. Trimming took off 0 bases at V and 0 bases at J, with 9 bases between the two ends. CDR1 is LGHDT and CDR2 is YNNKEL in the germline V gene (reference sequence). As DNA, the CDR3 is TGTGCCAGCAGCCAAGAGGGCCGGTTCTCTGGGGCCAACGTCCTGACTTTC. This codes for CASSQEGRFSGANVLTF.

The chain carries TRBV16 and TRBJ2-1; no definite D call. Trimming shortened V by 4 bases and J by 0 bases, and 13 bases separated the two germline ends. The CDR3 sequence is 16 residues long. Germline CDR1 and CDR2: KGHSY and FQNENV. As DNA, the CDR3 is TGTGCCAGCAGCCCCCAGGCCCTATCCTCCTACAATGAGCAGTTCTTC. This sequence encodes CASSPQALSSYNEQFF.

The V and J genes are TRBV5-8 and TRBJ2-3, with D hard to call. The CDR3 consists of 15 residues. V was clipped by 4 bases and J by 3 bases, with 15 bases between them. CDR1 and CDR2 from the germline V gene are SGHTS and YDEGEE. Here the CDR3 reads CASSTRTQKTDTQYF. The DNA of the CDR3 is TGTGCCAGCAGCACACGAACCCAAAAGACAGATACGCAGTATTTT. Filled out from reference TRBV5-8 and TRBJ2-3, the complete variable domain reads EAGVTQSPTHLIKTRGQQATLRCSPISGHTSVYWYQQALGLGLQFLLWYDEGEERNRGNFPPRFSGRQFPNYSSELNVNALELEDSALYLCASSTRTQKTDTQYFGPGTRLTVL.

The CDR3 sequence: CASSLMGLNTGELFF. CDR3 sequence (DNA): TGTGCCAGCAGCTTAATGGGACTGAACACCGGGGAGCTGTTTTTT. V is TRBV7-3 and J is TRBJ2-2, with a possible D match to TRBD2 (6 bases). The CDR3 has 15 residues. Trimming shortened V by 1 base and J by 1 base, and 7 bases separated the two germline ends. CDR1 SGHTA and CDR2 FQGTGA come from the germline V gene.

This rearrangement joins TRBV6-2 or TRBV6-3 to TRBJ2-3, with 9 positions matching TRBD2. Germline-derived CDR1 and CDR2 are MNHEY and SVGEGT. The CDR3 extends over 16 amino acids. Trimming cost V 6 bases and J 6 bases; bases outside gene matches: 13. In DNA, the CDR3 is TGTGCCAGCAGCCAACTAGCGGGCTTTAAAGGGGATACGCAGTATTTT. It is translated as CASSQLAGFKGDTQYF.

Of note for this clone: Within the sample, other DNA sequences also encode this same CDR3. V usage is TRBV2 and J usage is TRBJ2-1, with 7 bases identical to TRBD2. The ends lost 6 bases at V and 5 bases at J; junction bases unmatched: 10. This CDR3 is built from 15 residues. Per the germline V gene, CDR1 is SNHLY and CDR2 is FYNNEI. The CDR3 here is CASSERAGVNNEQFF. CDR3 nucleotides: TGTGCCAGCAGCGAACGCGCGGGAGTAAACAATGAGCAGTTCTTC.

The V gene is TRBV4-1, the J gene TRBJ2-5; D unresolved. Trimming removed 1 base from V and 0 bases from J, with 6 bases in between. The CDR3 is 14 residues long. Per germline, CDR1 MGHRA and CDR2 YSYEKL. The CDR3, as DNA: TGCGCCAGCAGCCAAGCCCGGTACCAAGAGACCCAGTACTTC. It specifies CASSQARYQETQYF.

The chain carries TRBV20-1 and TRBJ2-7; 9 nucleotides match TRBD2. Trimming took 3 bases from V and 1 from J; bases not matched to a gene: 7. The CDR3 is made up of 15 amino acids. Germline CDR1 DFQATT, CDR2 SNEGSKA (reference sequence). Written as DNA, the CDR3 is TGCAGTGCTAGTCCTAGCGGGACGGGATCCTACGAGCAGTACTTC. It specifies CSASPSGTGSYEQYF.